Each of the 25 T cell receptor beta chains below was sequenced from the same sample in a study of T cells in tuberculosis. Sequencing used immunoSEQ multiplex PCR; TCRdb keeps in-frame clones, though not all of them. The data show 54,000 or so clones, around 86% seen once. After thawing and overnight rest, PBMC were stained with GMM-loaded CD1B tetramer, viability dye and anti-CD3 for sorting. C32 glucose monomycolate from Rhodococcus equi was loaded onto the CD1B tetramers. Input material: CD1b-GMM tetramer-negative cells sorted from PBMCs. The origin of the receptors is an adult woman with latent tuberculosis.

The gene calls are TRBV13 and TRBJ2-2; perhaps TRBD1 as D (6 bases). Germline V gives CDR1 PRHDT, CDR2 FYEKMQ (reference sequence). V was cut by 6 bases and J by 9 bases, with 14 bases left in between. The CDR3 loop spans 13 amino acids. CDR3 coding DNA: TGTGCCAGCAGTCCACAGGGAAGCCGGGAGCTGTTTTTT. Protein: CASSPQGSRELFF. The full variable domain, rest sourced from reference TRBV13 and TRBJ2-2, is AAGVIQSPRHLIKEKRETATLKCYPIPRHDTVYWYQQGPGQDPQFLISFYEKMQSDKGSIPDRFSAQQFSDYHSELNMSSLELGDSALYFCASSPQGSRELFFGEGSRLTVL.

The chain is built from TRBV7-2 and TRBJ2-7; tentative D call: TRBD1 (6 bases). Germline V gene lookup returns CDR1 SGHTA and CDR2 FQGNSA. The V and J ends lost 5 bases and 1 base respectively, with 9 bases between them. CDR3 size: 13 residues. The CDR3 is CASSQQGSYEQYF. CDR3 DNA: TGTGCCAGCAGCCAGCAGGGGTCCTACGAGCAGTACTTC.

The CDR3 sequence: CASRWTSNTGELFF. In nucleotides, the CDR3 is TGTGCCAGCAGGTGGACTTCTAACACCGGGGAGCTGTTTTTT. The V and J genes are TRBV6-6 and TRBJ2-2, with D possibly matching TRBD2 (5 bases). This CDR3 spans 14 amino acids. Per germline, CDR1 MNHNY and CDR2 SVGAGI (reference sequence). The ends were cut back, 6 bases at V and 2 bases at J, with 10 bases in the middle.

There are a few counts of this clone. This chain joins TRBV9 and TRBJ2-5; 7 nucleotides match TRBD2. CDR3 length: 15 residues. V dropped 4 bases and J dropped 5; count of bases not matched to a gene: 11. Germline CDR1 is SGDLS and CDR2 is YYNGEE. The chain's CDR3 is CASSYTSDPWETQYF. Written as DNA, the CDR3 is TGTGCCAGCAGCTATACTAGCGACCCGTGGGAGACCCAGTACTTC.

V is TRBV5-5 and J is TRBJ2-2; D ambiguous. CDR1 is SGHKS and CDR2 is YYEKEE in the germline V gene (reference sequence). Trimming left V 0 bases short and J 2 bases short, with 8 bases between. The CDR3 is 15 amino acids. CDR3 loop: CASSLVQQNTGELFF. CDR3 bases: TGTGCCAGCAGCTTGGTACAACAAAACACCGGGGAGCTGTTTTTT.

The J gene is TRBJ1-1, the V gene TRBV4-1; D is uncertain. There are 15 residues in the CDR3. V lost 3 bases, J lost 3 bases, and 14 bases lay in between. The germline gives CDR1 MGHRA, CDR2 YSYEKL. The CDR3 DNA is TGCGCCAGCAGCCAGGCGGCACGGGGAGACACTGAAGCTTTCTTT. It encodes CASSQAARGDTEAFF.

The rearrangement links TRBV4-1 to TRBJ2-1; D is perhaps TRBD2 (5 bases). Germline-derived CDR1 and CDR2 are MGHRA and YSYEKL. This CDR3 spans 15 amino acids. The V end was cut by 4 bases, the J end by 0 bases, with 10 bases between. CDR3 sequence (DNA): TGCGCCAGCAGCCGAGCGGAGAGCTCCTACAATGAGCAGTTCTTC. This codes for CASSRAESSYNEQFF.

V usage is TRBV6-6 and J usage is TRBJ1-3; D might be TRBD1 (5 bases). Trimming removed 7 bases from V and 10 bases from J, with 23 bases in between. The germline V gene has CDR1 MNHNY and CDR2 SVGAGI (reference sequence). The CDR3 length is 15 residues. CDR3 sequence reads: CASTRFVTLEGTIYF. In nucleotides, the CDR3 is TGTGCCAGCACCCGGTTTGTTACCCTGGAGGGGACCATATATTTT.

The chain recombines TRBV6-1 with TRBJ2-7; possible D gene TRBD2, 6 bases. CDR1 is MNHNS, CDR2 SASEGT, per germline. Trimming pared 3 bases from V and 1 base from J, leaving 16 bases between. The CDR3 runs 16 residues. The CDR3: CASSDRGLNPSYEQYF. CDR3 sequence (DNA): TGTGCCAGCAGTGATAGGGGACTCAACCCTTCCTACGAGCAGTACTTC.

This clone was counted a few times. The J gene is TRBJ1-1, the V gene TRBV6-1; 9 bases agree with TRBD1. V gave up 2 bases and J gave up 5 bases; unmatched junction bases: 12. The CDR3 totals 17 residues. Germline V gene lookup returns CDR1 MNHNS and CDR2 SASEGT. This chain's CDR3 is CASSERSGTGSRTEAFF. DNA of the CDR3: TGTGCCAGCAGTGAACGATCCGGGACAGGGAGCAGAACTGAAGCTTTCTTT.

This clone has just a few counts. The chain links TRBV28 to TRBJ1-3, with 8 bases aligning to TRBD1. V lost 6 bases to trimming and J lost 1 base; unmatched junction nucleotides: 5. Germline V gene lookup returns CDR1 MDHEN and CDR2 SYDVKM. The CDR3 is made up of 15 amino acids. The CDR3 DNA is TGTGCCAGCAGAGAGACAGGGGTGTCTGGAAACACCATATATTTT. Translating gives CASRETGVSGNTIYF. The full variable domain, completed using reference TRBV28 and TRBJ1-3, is DVKVTQSSRYLVKRTGEKVFLECVQDMDHENMFWYRQDPGLGLRLIYFSYDVKMKEKGDIPEGYSVSREKKERFSLILESASTNQTSMYLCASRETGVSGNTIYFGEGSWLTVV.

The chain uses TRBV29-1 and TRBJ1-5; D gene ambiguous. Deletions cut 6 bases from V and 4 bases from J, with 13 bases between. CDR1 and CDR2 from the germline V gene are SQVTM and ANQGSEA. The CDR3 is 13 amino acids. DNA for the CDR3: TGCAGCGTCCAGGTTACACTGAATCAGCCCCAGCATTTT. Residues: CSVQVTLNQPQHF.

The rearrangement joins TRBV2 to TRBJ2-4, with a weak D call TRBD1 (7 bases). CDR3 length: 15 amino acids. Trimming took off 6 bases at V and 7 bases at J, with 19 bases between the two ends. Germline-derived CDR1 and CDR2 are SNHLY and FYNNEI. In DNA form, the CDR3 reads TGTGCCAGCAGAGCTCAGGGGGGCTCAGGGAACATTCAGTACTTC. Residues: CASRAQGGSGNIQYF.

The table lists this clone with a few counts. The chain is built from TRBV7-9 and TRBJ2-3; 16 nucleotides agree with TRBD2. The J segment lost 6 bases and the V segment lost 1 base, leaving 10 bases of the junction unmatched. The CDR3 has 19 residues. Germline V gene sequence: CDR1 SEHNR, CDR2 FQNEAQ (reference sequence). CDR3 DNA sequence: TGTGCCAGCAGCTTAGAAGTCGGGACTAGCGGGAGGGCCTCGGATACGCAGTATTTT. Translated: CASSLEVGTSGRASDTQYF.

CDR3 protein: CASSGQVNTEAFF. DNA for the CDR3: TGTGCCAGCAGTGGACAGGTGAACACTGAAGCTTTCTTT. The V call is TRBV2, the J call TRBJ1-1, with TRBD1 as a possible D gene (6 bases). The ends were cut back, 4 bases at V and 0 bases at J, with 6 bases in the middle. Germline V gene lookup returns CDR1 SNHLY and CDR2 FYNNEI. The CDR3 runs to 13 residues.

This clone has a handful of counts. The CDR3 DNA reads as TGTGCCAGCAGCTCCCGAGACAATGAGCAGTTCTTC. Its translation is CASSSRDNEQFF. The chain couples TRBV7-2 to TRBJ2-1; D call uncertain. Germline-derived CDR1 and CDR2 are SGHTA and FQGNSA. Trimming cost V 4 bases and J 5 bases, with 6 bases left between them. The CDR3 runs to 12 residues.

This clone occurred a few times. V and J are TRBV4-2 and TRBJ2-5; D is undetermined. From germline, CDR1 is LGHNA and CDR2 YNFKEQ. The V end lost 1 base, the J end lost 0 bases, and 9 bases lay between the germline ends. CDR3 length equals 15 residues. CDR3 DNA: TGTGCCAGCAGCCAAGGAAACGCGGACCAAGAGACCCAGTACTTC. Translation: CASSQGNADQETQYF.

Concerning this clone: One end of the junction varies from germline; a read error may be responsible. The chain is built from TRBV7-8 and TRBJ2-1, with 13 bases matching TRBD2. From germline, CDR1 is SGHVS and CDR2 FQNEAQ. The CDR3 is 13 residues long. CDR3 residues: CASSSPLAGGPIF. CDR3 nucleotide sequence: TGTGCCAGCAGCTCGCCACTAGCGGGAGGGCCAATCTTC.

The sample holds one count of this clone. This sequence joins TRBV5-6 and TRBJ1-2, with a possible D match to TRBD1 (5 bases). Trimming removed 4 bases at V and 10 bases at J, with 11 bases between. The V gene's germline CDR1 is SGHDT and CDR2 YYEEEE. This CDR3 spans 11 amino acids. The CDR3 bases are TGTGCCAGCAGCGTGGACAAAACCTACACCTTC. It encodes CASSVDKTYTF.

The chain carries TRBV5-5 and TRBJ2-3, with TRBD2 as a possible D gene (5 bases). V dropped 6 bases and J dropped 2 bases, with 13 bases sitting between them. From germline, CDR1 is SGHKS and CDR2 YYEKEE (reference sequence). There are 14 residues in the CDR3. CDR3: CASIPGKNTDTQYF. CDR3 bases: TGTGCCAGCATTCCGGGGAAAAACACAGATACGCAGTATTTT.

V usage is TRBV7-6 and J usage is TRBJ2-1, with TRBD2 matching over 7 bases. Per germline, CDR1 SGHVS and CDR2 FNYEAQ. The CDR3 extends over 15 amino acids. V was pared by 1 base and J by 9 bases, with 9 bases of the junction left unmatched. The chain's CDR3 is CASSLGTSPAGEQFF. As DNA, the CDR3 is TGTGCCAGCAGCTTAGGGACTAGTCCAGCCGGTGAGCAGTTCTTC.

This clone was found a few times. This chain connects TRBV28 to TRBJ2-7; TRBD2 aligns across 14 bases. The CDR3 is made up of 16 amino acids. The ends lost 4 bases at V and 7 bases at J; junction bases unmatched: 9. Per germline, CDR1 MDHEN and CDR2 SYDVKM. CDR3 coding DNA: TGTGCCAGCAGTTCCCCAAGGACTAGCGGGGGGCTGGAGCAGTACTTC. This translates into CASSSPRTSGGLEQYF.

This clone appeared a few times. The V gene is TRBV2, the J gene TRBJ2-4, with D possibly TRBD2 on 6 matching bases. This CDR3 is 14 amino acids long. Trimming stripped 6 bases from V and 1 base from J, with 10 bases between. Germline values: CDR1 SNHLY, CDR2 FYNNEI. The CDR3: CASRTSAAKNIQYF. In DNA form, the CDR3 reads TGTGCCAGCAGGACTAGTGCGGCCAAAAACATTCAGTACTTC. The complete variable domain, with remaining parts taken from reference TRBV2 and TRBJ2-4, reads EPEVTQTPSHQVTQMGQEVILRCVPISNHLYFYWYRQILGQKVEFLVSFYNNEISEKSEIFDDQFSVERPDGSNFTLKIRSTKLEDSAMYFCASRTSAAKNIQYFGAGTRLSVL.

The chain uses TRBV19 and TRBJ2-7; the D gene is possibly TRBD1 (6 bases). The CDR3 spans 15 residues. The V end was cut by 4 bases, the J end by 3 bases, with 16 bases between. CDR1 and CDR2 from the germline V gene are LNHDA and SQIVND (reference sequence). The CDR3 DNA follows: TGTGCCAGTAGTACTAGACAGGACTCTGACTACGAGCAGTACTTC. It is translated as CASSTRQDSDYEQYF. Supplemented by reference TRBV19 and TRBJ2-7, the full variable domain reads DGGITQSPKYLFRKEGQNVTLSCEQNLNHDAMYWYRQDPGQGLRLIYYSQIVNDFQKGDIAEGYSVSREKKESFPLTVTSAQKNPTAFYLCASSTRQDSDYEQYFGPGTRLTVT.

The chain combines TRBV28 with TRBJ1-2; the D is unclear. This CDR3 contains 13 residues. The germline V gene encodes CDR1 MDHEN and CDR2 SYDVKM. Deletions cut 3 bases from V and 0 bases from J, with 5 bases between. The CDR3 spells CASSFQANYGYTF. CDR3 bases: TGTGCCAGCAGTTTCCAGGCTAACTATGGCTACACCTTC.